The present TCR beta chain was sequenced within a study of blood T cell repertoires in COVID-19. On the study more broadly: PBMCs, B-cell-depleted T cells, or T cells were the source of the cDNA or gDNA that made up the material.

This table comes from immunoSEQ multiplex PCR, and its TCRdb copy is limited to in-frame clones, with some not included. This repertoire shows about 380,000 clones, about 87% found once; its top ten account for 1.3%. Individuals aged 18 to 89 years were recruited from about two dozen US areas. Two negative PCRs, clearance, or symptom resolution characterized the recovered Cohort 3 donors. The material sequenced was PBMCs or T cells enriched from blood (not recorded which). The TCR sequence derives from a man in his thirties or forties who had recovered from COVID-19.

This CDR3 is CASSLPPGGGFGEQFF. The CDR3 nucleotides read TGTGCCAGCAGCTTGCCGCCGGGAGGGGGGTTTGGTGAGCAGTTCTTC. The J gene is TRBJ2-1, the V gene TRBV7-2; 8 bases align to TRBD2. This CDR3 region has 16 residues. J was trimmed by 9 bases and V by 3 bases; bases with no gene match: 13. Germline lookup yields CDR1 SGHTA and CDR2 FQGNSA.